The clone carrying this T cell receptor (delta chain) was found a few times. The CDR3 has 20 amino acids. CDR1 TSWWSYY and CDR2 QGS come from the germline V gene. The junction had 19 bases not matched to a gene; V was cut back by 4 bases and J by 0 bases. The data originate from a study of gamma-delta T cells after stem cell transplantation. TCRdb re-called the RT-PCR reads through CATT. The data hold fewer than 5,500 delta-chain clones, with 16% observed a single time. Sample: gamma-delta T cells. The rearrangement uses TRDV1 and TRDJ1; 8 bases are shared with TRDD3. The receptor's source is a human donor. It is not recorded whose cells these are; they may come from a transplant donor. CDR3 nucleotides: TGTGCTCTTGGGGTACTTCCGATCGTACTGGGGGCCCGCTACACCGATAAACTCATCTTT. It translates to CALGVLPIVLGARYTDKLIF.